Following are 23 T cell receptor beta chains from one sample sequenced in a study of cytomegalovirus exposure and HLA in healthy donors. The PCR employed 60 Vbeta primers together with 13 Jbeta primers. Assay: immunoSEQ multiplex PCR; the TCRdb copy retains only in-frame clones and omits some. The data contain approximately 150,000 clones, roughly 70% of them seen just once; the ten biggest clones take up 8% to 13%. Sequencing used PBMCs. These receptors all stem from a man in his thirties or forties in good health and CMV-seropositive.

The CDR3 region is CATSRGGDQSGELFF. Written as DNA, the CDR3 is TGTGCCACCAGCAGAGGGGGAGATCAGTCCGGGGAGCTGTTTTTT. This chain uses TRBV15 with TRBJ2-2; TRBD2 is a possible D gene (5 bases). CDR1 and CDR2 from the germline V gene are LNHNV and YYDKDF (reference sequence). Trimming took 1 base from V and 6 from J, leaving 12 bases between them. This CDR3 comprises 15 residues.

The V call is TRBV11-2, the J call TRBJ1-5; D gene ambiguous. This CDR3 has 13 amino acids. Germline CDR1 and CDR2: SGHAT and FQNNGV. V gave up 6 bases and J gave up 5 bases, with 11 bases separating them. CDR3 coding DNA: TGTGCCAGCAGTGAAGGGCGGGATCAGCCCCAGCATTTT. This gives the protein CASSEGRDQPQHF.

The chain is built from TRBV19 and TRBJ2-3; 10 positions match TRBD2. J was trimmed by 2 bases and V by 5 bases; bases with no gene match: 7. The CDR3 totals 16 residues. CDR1 LNHDA and CDR2 SQIVND come from the germline V gene (reference sequence). The DNA of the CDR3 is TGTGCCAGTAGTTCACCCAGCGGGAGGGCCACAGATACGCAGTATTTT. Translating gives CASSSPSGRATDTQYF.

The V gene is TRBV7-8, the J gene TRBJ2-7, with 7 bases aligning to TRBD1. CDR3 length equals 16 residues. V lost 1 base, J lost 5 bases, and 11 bases stayed unmatched. Germline CDR1 SGHVS, CDR2 FQNEAQ. DNA for the CDR3: TGTGCCAGCAGCTTAGAATTTTTCGACAGGGCGGACGAGCAGTACTTC. Protein sequence: CASSLEFFDRADEQYF. Together with reference TRBV7-8 and TRBJ2-7, the CDR3 gives the full variable domain: GAGVSQSPRYKVAKRGQDVALRCDPISGHVSLFWYQQALGQGPEFLTYFQNEAQLDKSGLPSDRFFAERPEGSVSTLKIQRTQQEDSAVYLCASSLEFFDRADEQYFGPGTRLTVT.

This chain uses TRBV19 with TRBJ2-1, with 8 bases lining up with TRBD1. Looked up from germline, CDR1 is LNHDA and CDR2 is SQIVND (reference sequence). Losses at the gene ends were 11 bases for V and 2 bases for J; bases not matched to a gene: 5. This CDR3 region has 13 residues. The CDR3 DNA reads TGTGCCTCGGGACAGGCGACCTACAATGAGCAGTTCTTC. This encodes CASGQATYNEQFF.

The chain uses TRBV9 and TRBJ1-2; maybe TRBD1 (6 bases). The V gene lost 6 bases and the J gene lost 6 bases, with 9 bases spanning the gap. The germline CDR1 and CDR2 sequences are SGDLS and YYNGEE. The CDR3 runs 11 residues. The CDR3 loop reads CASMKGDGYTF. The CDR3 coding sequence is TGTGCCAGCATGAAGGGGGATGGCTACACCTTC.

The rearrangement uses TRBV7-8 and TRBJ1-1; 8 nucleotides agree with TRBD1. The V segment lost 2 bases and the J segment 1 base; nucleotides outside the gene matches: 3. The CDR3 length is 15 residues. Germline V gene sequence: CDR1 SGHVS, CDR2 FQNEAQ. CDR3 DNA: TGTGCCAGCAGCTTATTAGGGACAGGGAACACTGAAGCTTTCTTT. This codes for CASSLLGTGNTEAFF. The whole variable domain, filled in from reference TRBV7-8 and TRBJ1-1, reads GAGVSQSPRYKVAKRGQDVALRCDPISGHVSLFWYQQALGQGPEFLTYFQNEAQLDKSGLPSDRFFAERPEGSVSTLKIQRTQQEDSAVYLCASSLLGTGNTEAFFGQGTRLTVV.

The chain uses TRBV10-1 and TRBJ2-7, with 9 bases matching TRBD1. Germline V gene sequence: CDR1 WNHNN, CDR2 SYGVQD (reference sequence). With V trimmed by 6 bases and J by 7 bases, 13 bases remained unmatched. CDR3 length equals 15 residues. The CDR3 bases are TGCGCCAGCAGCCCCCACCGGGACAGGGATCGGGAGCAGTACTTC. Its protein product is CASSPHRDRDREQYF.

The chain carries TRBV27 and TRBJ2-3, with 12 bases that match TRBD2. CDR1 is MNHEY and CDR2 is SMNVEV in the germline V gene (reference sequence). This CDR3 has 15 residues. Trimming removed 5 bases from V and 5 bases from J; junction bases left unmatched: 5. The CDR3 region is CASSITSGRQDTQYF. The CDR3 nucleotides read TGTGCCAGCAGTATAACTAGCGGGAGGCAAGATACGCAGTATTTT.

This chain links TRBV7-8 with TRBJ2-2; perhaps TRBD1 as D (6 bases). CDR3 size: 14 residues. Germline values: CDR1 SGHVS, CDR2 FQNEAQ. V was clipped by 3 bases and J by 1 base, with 6 bases between them. The CDR3 spells CASSLTGNTGELFF. CDR3 bases: TGTGCCAGCAGCTTGACAGGGAACACCGGGGAGCTGTTTTTT.

This chain uses TRBV28 with TRBJ1-2, with a possible D match to TRBD1 (5 bases). This CDR3 spans 13 amino acids. Trimming took off 5 bases at V and 2 bases at J, with 9 bases between the two ends. CDR1 is MDHEN and CDR2 is SYDVKM in the germline V gene. The CDR3 loop reads CASSPRQNYGYTF. CDR3 sequence (DNA): TGTGCCAGCAGTCCACGACAGAACTATGGCTACACCTTC.

V is TRBV6-1 and J is TRBJ2-2, with D possibly TRBD2 on 5 matching bases. Deletions cut 4 bases from V and 5 bases from J, with 11 bases between. Germline CDR1 reads MNHNS; CDR2 reads SASEGT. This CDR3 spans 14 amino acids. The CDR3 DNA reads as TGTGCCAGCAGTGTCGACCCGGGGACCGGGGAGCTGTTTTTT. It specifies CASSVDPGTGELFF.

The V gene is TRBV14, the J gene TRBJ2-6; D not resolved. The CDR3 spans 14 residues. V was pared by 4 bases and J by 3 bases, with 7 bases between. CDR1 SGHDN and CDR2 FVKESK come from the germline V gene. The CDR3: CASSLGDGANVLTF. The CDR3 DNA is TGTGCCAGCAGCCTAGGAGATGGGGCCAACGTCCTGACTTTC.

This chain connects TRBV30 to TRBJ2-2, with 8 nucleotides matching TRBD2. Trimming took 4 bases from V and 5 from J; bases not matched to a gene: 6. From germline, CDR1 is GTSNPN and CDR2 SVGIG (reference sequence). The CDR3 has 14 residues. The CDR3 nucleotides read TGTGCCTGGAATAGCGGGGCAGGGACCGGGGAGCTGTTTTTT. Its translation: CAWNSGAGTGELFF.

The J gene is TRBJ2-7, the V gene TRBV11-3; 7 bases are shared with TRBD2. V trimming: 4 bases; J trimming: 7 bases; junction bases outside the gene matches: 1. Germline V CDR1 and CDR2: SGHNT, YENEEA. CDR3 size: 11 residues. The CDR3 nucleotides are TGTGCCAGCAGCTCAGCGGGGGAGCAGTACTTC. This encodes CASSSAGEQYF. The whole variable domain, filled in from reference TRBV11-3 and TRBJ2-7, reads EAGVVQSPRYKIIEKKQPVAFWCNPISGHNTLYWYLQNLGQGPELLIRYENEEAVDDSQLPKDRFSAERLKGVDSTLKIQPAELGDSAVYLCASSSAGEQYFGPGTRLTVT.

This clone has only a few counts. Here the CDR3 DNA reads TGCAGTGGAGCGGTCTCCGATGAGCAGTTCTTC. Protein product: CSGAVSDEQFF. The chain links TRBV20-1 to TRBJ2-1; maybe TRBD2 (5 bases). Looked up from germline, CDR1 is DFQATT and CDR2 is SNEGSKA (reference sequence). The V end was cut by 7 bases, the J end by 8 bases, with 12 bases between. The CDR3 is 11 amino acids.

Written as DNA, the CDR3 is TGTGCCAGCAGTTTCTCTGGGACAGGGGGCCTTCACACCATATATTTT. Translated: CASSFSGTGGLHTIYF. The chain couples TRBV28 to TRBJ1-3, with TRBD1 matching over 12 bases. V was pared by 3 bases and J by 8 bases, with 8 bases of the junction left unmatched. CDR3 length equals 16 residues. Germline CDR1 MDHEN, CDR2 SYDVKM.

The chain links TRBV9 to TRBJ1-2; 7 bases match TRBD1. CDR3 length equals 15 residues. The V segment lost 0 bases and the J segment 5 bases; nucleotides outside the gene matches: 7. From germline, CDR1 is SGDLS and CDR2 YYNGEE. CDR3 in amino acids: CASSVEKGAGYGYTF. The CDR3 DNA follows: TGTGCCAGCAGCGTAGAGAAGGGGGCGGGATATGGCTACACCTTC.

This clone is a singleton in its sample. The chain employs TRBV2 and TRBJ2-7, with 9 positions matching TRBD1. Germline V lookup: CDR1 SNHLY, CDR2 FYNNEI. With V trimmed by 6 bases and J by 6 bases, 9 bases remained unmatched. The CDR3 spans 14 residues. CDR3 loop: CASSRTGGALEQYF. The CDR3 DNA reads TGTGCCAGCAGCCGTACAGGGGGCGCCCTCGAGCAGTACTTC.

About this clone: The sample carries other DNA sequences with the same CDR3. This chain links TRBV21-1 with TRBJ1-1; the tabulated D call, TRBD1, remains unverified against the DNA. TRBV21-1 corresponds to a pseudogene. The CDR3 totals 13 residues. This chain's CDR3 is CASSRDRNTEAFF. The CDR3 region has the DNA TGTGCCAGCAGCAGAGACAGGAACACTGAAGCTTTCTTT.

This clone has only a few counts. A junction end diverges from the germline sequence, so it may reflect a read error. The rearrangement links TRBV7-9 to TRBJ2-7; D is possibly TRBD1 (6 bases). This CDR3 region has 12 residues. The V gene's germline CDR1 is SEHNR and CDR2 FQNEAQ (reference sequence). As DNA, the CDR3 is TGTTCCAGCAGCTCTCAACCACAGGGCTTGTACTTC. Protein: CSSSSQPQGLYF.

This clone was picked up a small number of times. Distinct nucleotide sequences in the sample also encode this CDR3. J is TRBJ1-1 and V is TRBV6-5; D is uncertain. Trimming removed 4 bases at V and 5 bases at J, with 8 bases between. The length of the CDR3 is 12 residues. From germline, CDR1 is MNHEY and CDR2 SVGAGI. The CDR3 sequence: CASSSPGTEAFF. The DNA for the CDR3 is TGTGCCAGCAGTTCCCCCGGGACTGAAGCTTTCTTT.

The J gene is TRBJ1-3, the V gene TRBV28; 10 bases align to TRBD1. V was pared by 5 bases and J by 2 bases, with 6 bases of the junction left unmatched. Germline V gene sequence: CDR1 MDHEN, CDR2 SYDVKM. This CDR3 contains 16 residues. CDR3 DNA: TGTGCCAGCAGTCTAAGACAGGGGGCAACTGGAAACACCATATATTTT. Its protein product is CASSLRQGATGNTIYF.